The clone carrying this T cell receptor (beta chain) was observed a handful of times. The antigen remains undetermined. TCRdb re-analysed the 5' RACE reads in MiXCR, keeping a single row per CDR3 protein. The table records 400,000 to 600,000 distinct CDR3 sequences, 20% to 25% of them present only once. These data are taken from a study of identical twins. Overall study results and limits: Whereas memory repertoires showed no such difference, abundant cord blood beta clonotypes carried fewer insertions. Invariant populations such as MAIT and iNKT cells could partly muddle zero-insertion analyses.

This CDR3 is 17 amino acids long. Germline V gives CDR1 SGHTA, CDR2 FQGNSA. With 5 bases clipped from V and 7 bases from J, the junction kept 13 bases outside the gene matches. Healthy Caucasians alone served as donors. The sample was also reused in another study, on yellow fever vaccine responses in identical twins.

The clonotype was recovered from a woman aged 18-29 years in good health. This rearrangement joins TRBV7-2 to TRBJ2-3; 12 bases fit TRBD2. Material for sequencing was CD4+ T cells sorted from blood. Here the CDR3 DNA reads TGTGCCAGCAGCCCTCGGACTAGCGGGATTGGGGCATATACGCAGTATTTT. Its translation: CASSPRTSGIGAYTQYF.